In this sample, the clone carrying this T cell receptor beta chain turned up a few times. Its specificity is unknown. The sample belongs to a study of cytomegalovirus exposure and HLA in healthy donors. Whole-study findings and limits: A few V segments could not be told apart, such as TRBV6-2 and TRBV6-3, and were left out.

V was shortened by 4 bases and J by 3 bases, with 16 bases between the two germline ends. The CDR3 is 15 amino acids. In germline, CDR1 is SGHTA, CDR2 FQGNSA. PCR was performed using 60 Vbeta and 13 Jbeta primers. This table comes from immunoSEQ multiplex PCR, and its TCRdb copy is limited to in-frame clones, with some not included. The table has approximately 170,000 clones, 60% to 85% seen once. This rearrangement joins TRBV7-2 to TRBJ2-7, with D hard to call. The receptor comes from a female donor in good health and CMV-seronegative. Source material: PBMCs. The CDR3 is CASSSSPRSVYEQYF. The CDR3 region has the DNA TGTGCCAGCAGCTCCTCTCCTCGGTCGGTCTACGAGCAGTACTTC.